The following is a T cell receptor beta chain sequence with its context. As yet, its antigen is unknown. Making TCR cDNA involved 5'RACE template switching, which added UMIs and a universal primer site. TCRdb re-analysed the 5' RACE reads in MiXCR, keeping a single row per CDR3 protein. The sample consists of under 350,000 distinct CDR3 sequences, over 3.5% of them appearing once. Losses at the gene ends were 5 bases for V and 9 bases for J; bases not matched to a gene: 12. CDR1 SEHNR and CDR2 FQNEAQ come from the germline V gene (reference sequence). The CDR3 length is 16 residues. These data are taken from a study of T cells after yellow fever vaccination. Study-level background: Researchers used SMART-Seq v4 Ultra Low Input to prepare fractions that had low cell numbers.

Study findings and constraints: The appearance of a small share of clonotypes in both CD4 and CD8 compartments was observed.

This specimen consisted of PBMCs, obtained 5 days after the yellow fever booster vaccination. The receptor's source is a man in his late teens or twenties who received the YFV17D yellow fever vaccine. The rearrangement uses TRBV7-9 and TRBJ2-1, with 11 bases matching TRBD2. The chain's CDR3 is CASSPRTSGLSGEQFF. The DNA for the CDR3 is TGTGCCAGCAGCCCTAGGACTAGCGGGTTGAGTGGTGAGCAGTTCTTC.